This section outlines one T cell receptor beta chain sequence together with its context. Its antigen is not identified. Specified time point: cycle 4 day 1 (C4D1), after six to seven weeks of nivolumab. Every single patient, without exception, relapsed after autologous stem cell transplantation, and brentuximab vedotin exposure varied. Purification of CD4+ T cells from thawed PBMCs was performed via magnetic negative selection. J lost 6 bases, V lost 3 bases, and 7 bases had no gene match. CDR3 length: 15 amino acids. Germline V CDR1 and CDR2: KGHSH, LQKENI. Profiled with immunoSEQ multiplex PCR; TCRdb holds only in-frame clones, not every one. Seen here are tens of thousands of clones, around 83% observed once, and the top ten hold roughly 0.43%. The data were taken from a study of PD-1 blockade in classical Hodgkin lymphoma. In the study overall: Nivolumab dosing for patients was 3 mg/kg, administered intravenously every 2 weeks.

The study's findings and limits: TCR diversity rose significantly by C4D1 in CD4+ but not CD8+ cells. Complete responders entered with baseline diversity on par with newly diagnosed patients, the results showed. According to reports, newly diagnosed patients had lower baseline TCR diversity than healthy donors, and relapsed/refractory patients had lower baseline TCR diversity still.

This sequence originates from a human donor with classical Hodgkin lymphoma. The gene calls are TRBV18 and TRBJ2-3; 9 bases align to TRBD2. The sample here was CD4+ T cells from blood, taken before the fourth cycle of nivolumab. The CDR3 loop is CASSPGLAIMDTQYF. As DNA, the CDR3 is TGTGCCAGCTCACCTGGACTAGCGATTATGGATACGCAGTATTTT. Based on the CDR3 plus reference TRBV18 and TRBJ2-3, the full variable domain is NAGVMQNPRHLVRRRGQEARLRCSPMKGHSHVYWYRQLPEEGLKFMVYLQKENIIDESGMPKERFSAEFPKEGPSILRIQQVVRGDSAAYFCASSPGLAIMDTQYFGPGTRLTVL.